A selection of T cell receptor beta chains follows, all from one sample in a study of T cells in Graves' hyperthyroidism and ophthalmopathy. TCRdb re-called the multiplex PCR reads through MiXCR, storing one row per CDR3 protein. The data show roughly 580,000 distinct CDR3 sequences, 46% seen once. The sample comprised peripheral blood or thyroid tissue (not recorded which). These receptors came from a woman aged 18-30 years with Graves' hyperthyroidism. Both conserved end residues are part of each CDR3. D genes are given only for firm matches. Clone sizes are given selectively: once, few, many, or a class where the clone is expanded.

clone_size: -; j_call: TRBJ1-1; v_call: TRBV5-1; d_call: TRBD1; cdr3_nt: TGCGCCAGCAGCCCTTACAGGGGGCGCGGGACTGGTGAAGCTTTCTTT; cdr3_aa: CASSPYRGRGTGEAFF
clone_size: -; j_call: TRBJ2-2; v_call: TRBV6-2/TRBV6-3; d_call: -; cdr3_nt: TGTGCCAGCAGTTACTCGAGACTCCGTCAGGGTCCCGGGGAGCTGTTTTTT; cdr3_aa: CASSYSRLRQGPGELFF
clone_size: many; j_call: TRBJ1-1; v_call: TRBV20-1; d_call: -; cdr3_nt: TGCAGTGCTAGAGACGACGGTTACACTGAAGCTTTCTTT; cdr3_aa: CSARDDGYTEAFF
clone_size: few; j_call: TRBJ1-1; v_call: TRBV11-2; d_call: -; cdr3_nt: TGTGCCAGCAGCTCCATCGGGGTAGCGGGGACTGAAGCTTTCTTT; cdr3_aa: CASSSIGVAGTEAFF
clone_size: -; j_call: TRBJ1-2; v_call: TRBV5-8; d_call: -; cdr3_nt: TGTGCCAGCAGCTTTACCTTTGGCAGCCCTAACTATGGCTACACCTTC; cdr3_aa: CASSFTFGSPNYGYTF
clone_size: many; j_call: TRBJ1-2; v_call: TRBV9; d_call: -; cdr3_nt: TGTGCCAGCAGCTCCCAGACCCGGTATGGCTACACCTTC; cdr3_aa: CASSSQTRYGYTF
clone_size: -; j_call: TRBJ2-2; v_call: TRBV2; d_call: -; cdr3_nt: TGTGCCAGCACCCCCGGGGGAGTGAACACCGGGGAGCTGTTTTTT; cdr3_aa: CASTPGGVNTGELFF
clone_size: -; j_call: TRBJ2-3; v_call: TRBV5-1; d_call: -; cdr3_nt: TGCGCCAGCAGCTTGGACGCATCCCTACCAGATACGCAGTATTTT; cdr3_aa: CASSLDASLPDTQYF
clone_size: -; j_call: TRBJ1-1; v_call: TRBV7-2; d_call: -; cdr3_nt: TGTGCCAGCAGCTTAGTATACGGATTTGGCACTAAAGCTTTCTTT; cdr3_aa: CASSLVYGFGTKAFF
clone_size: many; j_call: TRBJ2-7; v_call: TRBV2; d_call: TRBD2; cdr3_nt: TGTGCCAGCAGTGAAGGCTGGCGGGAGGCCTACGAGCAGTACTTC; cdr3_aa: CASSEGWREAYEQYF
clone_size: few; j_call: TRBJ1-1; v_call: TRBV5-1; d_call: -; cdr3_nt: TGCGCCAGCGCCCTCCGGGACCCAAACACTGAAGCTTTCTTT; cdr3_aa: CASALRDPNTEAFF
clone_size: -; j_call: TRBJ2-5; v_call: TRBV12-3/TRBV12-4; d_call: -; cdr3_nt: TGTGCCAGCAGACCCAGCTACCAAGAGACCCAGTACTTC; cdr3_aa: CASRPSYQETQYF
clone_size: -; j_call: TRBJ1-1; v_call: TRBV9; d_call: -; cdr3_nt: TGTGCCAGCAGCCCCAGCGGCGGAGGGAACACTGAAGCTTTCTTT; cdr3_aa: CASSPSGGGNTEAFF
clone_size: -; j_call: TRBJ1-1; v_call: TRBV15; d_call: -; cdr3_nt: TGTGCCACCAGCGACGGTGGGATTAATGAAGCTTTCTTT; cdr3_aa: CATSDGGINEAFF
clone_size: -; j_call: TRBJ1-6; v_call: TRBV20-1; d_call: TRBD1; cdr3_nt: TGCAGTGCTAGAAGAGGGGGCGCGAGCTCCTATAATTCACCCCTCCACTTT; cdr3_aa: CSARRGGASSYNSPLHF
clone_size: once; j_call: TRBJ2-1; v_call: TRBV2; d_call: TRBD1; cdr3_nt: TGTGCCAGCAGTCAGAGACAGGGGGCGCATGAGCAGTTCTTC; cdr3_aa: CASSQRQGAHEQFF
clone_size: -; j_call: TRBJ1-5; v_call: TRBV20-1; d_call: -; cdr3_nt: TGCAGTGCTTCAACTCAGTCCGGCAATCAGCCCCAGCATTTT; cdr3_aa: CSASTQSGNQPQHF
clone_size: few; j_call: TRBJ1-4; v_call: TRBV5-6; d_call: -; cdr3_nt: TGTGCCAGCAGCTCACAAGGGGTGAATGAAAAACTGTTTTTT; cdr3_aa: CASSSQGVNEKLFF
clone_size: -; j_call: TRBJ2-5; v_call: TRBV24-1; d_call: TRBD1; cdr3_nt: TGTGCCACCAGGCTTCCGGGACAGGGGGCGGTGGAGACCCAGTACTTC; cdr3_aa: CATRLPGQGAVETQYF
clone_size: few; j_call: TRBJ1-2; v_call: TRBV10-3; d_call: TRBD1; cdr3_nt: TGTGCCAACTCACAGGGGGCCATATCGGATGGCTACACCTTC; cdr3_aa: CANSQGAISDGYTF
clone_size: few; j_call: TRBJ1-1; v_call: TRBV19; d_call: -; cdr3_nt: TGTGCCAGCTTGGGGAGAACTCCTGAAGCTTTCTTT; cdr3_aa: CASLGRTPEAFF
clone_size: few; j_call: TRBJ1-1; v_call: TRBV7-9; d_call: -; cdr3_nt: TGTGCCAGCAGCTTAGTATCGGGTCGTGCTTTCTTT; cdr3_aa: CASSLVSGRAFF
clone_size: few; j_call: TRBJ1-4; v_call: TRBV11-3; d_call: TRBD1; cdr3_nt: TGTGCCAGCAGCTACCCCGGGACAGGGGTGAATGAAAAACTGTTTTTT; cdr3_aa: CASSYPGTGVNEKLFF